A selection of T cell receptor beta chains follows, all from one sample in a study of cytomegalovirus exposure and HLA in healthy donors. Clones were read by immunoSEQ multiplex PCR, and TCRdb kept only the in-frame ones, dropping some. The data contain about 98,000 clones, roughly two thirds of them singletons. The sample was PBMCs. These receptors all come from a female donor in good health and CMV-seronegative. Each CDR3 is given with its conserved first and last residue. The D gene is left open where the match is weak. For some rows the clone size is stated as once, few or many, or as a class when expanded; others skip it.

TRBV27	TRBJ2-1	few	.	TGTGCCAGCAGTTTACCCGACAGCTACAATGAGCAGTTCTTC	CASSLPDSYNEQFF
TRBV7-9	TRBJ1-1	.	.	TGTTCCAGCAGCCCGCAGGCAGGGCAGACTGAAGCTTTCTTT	CSSSPQAGQTEAFF
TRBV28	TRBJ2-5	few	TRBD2	TGTGCCAGCAGTACCCACGGCGGGAGGGCCCGGGAGACCCAGTACTTC	CASSTHGGRARETQYF
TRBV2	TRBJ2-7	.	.	TGTGCCAGCAGTGAATCACCGCCCATGAACCTATACGAGCAGTACTTC	CASSESPPMNLYEQYF
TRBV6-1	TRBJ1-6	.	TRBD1	TGTGCCAGCAGTACAGGGGGCGCGCGGAATTCACCCCTCCACTTT	CASSTGGARNSPLHF
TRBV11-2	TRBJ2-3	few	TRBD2	TGTGCCAGCAGCTTGGGGTTAGCGGGAGGGAACACAGATACGCAGTATTTT	CASSLGLAGGNTDTQYF
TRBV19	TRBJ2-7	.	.	TGTGCCAGTAGTACGGGCCCCCGGGGGACCTACGAGCAGTACTTC	CASSTGPRGTYEQYF
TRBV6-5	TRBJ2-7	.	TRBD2	TGTGCCAGCAGAGACAGTTTGCGGGAGGGCGAGCAGTACTTC	CASRDSLREGEQYF
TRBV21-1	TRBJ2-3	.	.	TGTGCCAGCAGGACAGGGCCCGCAGATACGCAGTATTTT	CASRTGPADTQYF
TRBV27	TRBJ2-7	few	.	TGTGCCAGCAGTTTTGCTGGGCCAGAGTCCTACGAGCAGTACTTC	CASSFAGPESYEQYF
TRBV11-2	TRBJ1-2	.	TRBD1	TGTGCCAGCAGCACCCAGGGGGGCTATGGCTACACCTTC	CASSTQGGYGYTF
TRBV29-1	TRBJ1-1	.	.	TGCAGCGTTGATGGAGACAGACTTGAAGCTTTCTTT	CSVDGDRLEAFF
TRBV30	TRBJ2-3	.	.	TGTGCCTGGGGTCTGGGGGGAGAAACAGATACGCAGTATTTT	CAWGLGGETDTQYF
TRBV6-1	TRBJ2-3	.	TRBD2	TGTGCCAGCAGTGAGGCTAGCGGGGGGGTGGATACGCAGTATTTT	CASSEASGGVDTQYF
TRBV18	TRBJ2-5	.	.	TGTGCCAGCTCACCACCGGGTACGGACTACCACCAAGAGACCCAGTACTTC	CASSPPGTDYHQETQYF
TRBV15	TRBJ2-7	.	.	TGTGCCACCAGCAGGATGCGGGGAACCTACGAGCAGTACTTC	CATSRMRGTYEQYF
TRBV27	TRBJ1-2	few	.	TGTGCCAGCAGCTCAAACAGGTTTGGCGGCTACACCTTC	CASSSNRFGGYTF
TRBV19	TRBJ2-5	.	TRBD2	TGTGCCAGTAGTACGGGACTAGCGGGGGGGGCCCAGTACTTC	CASSTGLAGGAQYF
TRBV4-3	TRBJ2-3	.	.	TGCGCCAGCAGCCAAGAGGAGACTAGCACAGATACGCAGTATTTT	CASSQEETSTDTQYF
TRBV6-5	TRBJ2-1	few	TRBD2	TGTGCCAGCAGCACGGGACTAGCGGCCTACAATGAGCAGTTCTTC	CASSTGLAAYNEQFF
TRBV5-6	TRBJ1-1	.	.	TGTGCCAGCAGCTTGGGGAGGAACACTGAAGCTTTCTTT	CASSLGRNTEAFF
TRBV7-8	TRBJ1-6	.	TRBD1	TGTGCCAGCAGCTCCAACGGACAGGGGAGCTCACCCCTCCACTTT	CASSSNGQGSSPLHF
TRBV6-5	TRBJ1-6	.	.	TGTGCCAGCAGTTACAGGCGGCAGTATAATTCACCCCTCCACTTT	CASSYRRQYNSPLHF
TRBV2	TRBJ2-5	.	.	TGTGCCAGTTGTAAAGAGACCCAGTACTTC	CASCKETQYF
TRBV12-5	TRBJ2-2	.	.	TGTGCTAGTGGCTTGAGGGGGAGTGGCACCGGGGAGCTGTTTTTT	CASGLRGSGTGELFF
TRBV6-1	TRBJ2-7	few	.	TGTGCCAGCAGTCCCAGGGATGGGGAGCAGTACTTC	CASSPRDGEQYF
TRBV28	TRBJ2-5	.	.	TGTGCCAGCAGTTTATCCCCGCTTAGGGGGTTCCAAGAGACCCAGTACTTC	CASSLSPLRGFQETQYF
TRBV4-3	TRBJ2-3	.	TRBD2	TGCGCCAGCAGCCAAGAGCGGGGGGCCCATAGCACAGATACGCAGTATTTT	CASSQERGAHSTDTQYF
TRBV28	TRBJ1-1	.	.	TGTGCCAGCAGTTTAAGCGGGGCGTTAAATTTGGCTTTCTTT	CASSLSGALNLAFF
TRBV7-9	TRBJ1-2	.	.	TGTGCCAGCAGCTCCACCCCACAGAATTATGGCTACACCTTC	CASSSTPQNYGYTF
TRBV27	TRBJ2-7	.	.	TGTGCCAGCAGTTACCAGGGGCCCACCTACGAGCAGTACTTC	CASSYQGPTYEQYF
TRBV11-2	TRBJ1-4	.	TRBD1	TGTGCCAGCAGCTTGACAGGGTCGGATGAAAAACTGTTTTTT	CASSLTGSDEKLFF
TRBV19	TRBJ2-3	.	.	TGTGCCAGTAGTATTCAGGTAACAGATACGCAGTATTTT	CASSIQVTDTQYF
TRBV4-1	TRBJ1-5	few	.	TGCGCCAGCAGCCTTCTACCCGGACAGAACAATCAGCCCCAGCATTTT	CASSLLPGQNNQPQHF
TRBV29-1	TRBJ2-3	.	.	TGCAGCGTTGAAGGAGTTGCCCGCACAGATACGCAGTATTTT	CSVEGVARTDTQYF